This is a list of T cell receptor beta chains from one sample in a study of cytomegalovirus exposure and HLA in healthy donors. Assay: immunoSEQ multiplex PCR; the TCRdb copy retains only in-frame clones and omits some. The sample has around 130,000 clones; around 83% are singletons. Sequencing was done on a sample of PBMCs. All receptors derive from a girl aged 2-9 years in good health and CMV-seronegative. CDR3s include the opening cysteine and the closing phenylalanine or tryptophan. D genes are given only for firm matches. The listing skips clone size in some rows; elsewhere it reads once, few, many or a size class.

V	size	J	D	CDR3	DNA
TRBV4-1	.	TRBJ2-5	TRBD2	CASSQDRERGGRETQYF	TGCGCCAGCAGCCAAGACCGAGAGCGGGGGGGCCGGGAGACCCAGTACTTC
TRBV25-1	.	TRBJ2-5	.	CASSEWGRETQYF	TGTGCCAGCAGTGAATGGGGCAGAGAGACCCAGTACTTC
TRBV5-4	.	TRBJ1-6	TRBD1	CASTQDRTHNSPLHF	TGTGCCAGCACCCAGGACAGGACCCATAATTCACCCCTCCACTTT
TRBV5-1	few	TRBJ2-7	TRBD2	CASSFNLAGGTYEQYF	TGCGCCAGCAGCTTCAACCTAGCGGGAGGGACCTACGAGCAGTACTTC
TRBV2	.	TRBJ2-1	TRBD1	CASPGTVSYNEQFF	TGTGCCAGCCCAGGGACAGTCTCCTACAATGAGCAGTTCTTC
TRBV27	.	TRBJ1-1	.	CASRRTAGTEAFF	TGTGCCAGCAGACGGACAGCAGGGACTGAAGCTTTCTTT
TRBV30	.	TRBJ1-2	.	CAWSKGRGINYGYTF	TGTGCCTGGAGTAAGGGGAGGGGTATTAACTATGGCTACACCTTC
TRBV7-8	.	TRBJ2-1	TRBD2	CASSLVVAGGTSEQFF	TGTGCCAGCAGCTTAGTTGTAGCGGGGGGGACGAGTGAGCAGTTCTTC
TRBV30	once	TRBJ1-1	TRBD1	CAWSVTGGLYTEAFF	TGTGCCTGGAGTGTGACAGGGGGCCTGTACACTGAAGCTTTCTTT
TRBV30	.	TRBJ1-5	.	CAWKRQQGTGAQHF	TGTGCCTGGAAAAGACAACAAGGTACCGGGGCCCAGCATTTT
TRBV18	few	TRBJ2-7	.	CASSPGRGPEQYF	TGTGCCAGCTCACCGGGGCGGGGCCCCGAGCAGTACTTC
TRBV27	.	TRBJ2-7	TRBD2	CASSLGGRATYEQYF	TGTGCCAGCAGTCTAGGTGGGAGGGCGACCTACGAGCAGTACTTC
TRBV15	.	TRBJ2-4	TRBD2	CATSRDRGRGSKNIQYF	TGTGCCACCAGCAGAGATCGCGGGAGGGGATCCAAAAACATTCAGTACTTC
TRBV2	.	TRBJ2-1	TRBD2	CASSGGRGSYNEQFF	TGTGCCAGCAGCGGCGGGAGGGGGTCCTACAATGAGCAGTTCTTC
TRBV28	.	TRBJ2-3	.	CASSLWDKSSPSTDTQYF	TGTGCCAGCAGTTTGTGGGACAAATCTTCCCCTAGCACAGATACGCAGTATTTT
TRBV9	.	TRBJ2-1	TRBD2	CASRASGVFVDEQFF	TGTGCCAGCAGGGCTAGCGGGGTATTCGTAGATGAGCAGTTCTTC
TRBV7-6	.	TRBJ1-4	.	CASGGRNEKLFF	TGTGCCAGCGGAGGCAGAAATGAAAAACTGTTTTTT
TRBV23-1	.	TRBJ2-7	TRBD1	CASSQWAAGQGAGEQYF	TGCGCCAGCAGTCAATGGGCCGCGGGACAGGGGGCCGGTGAGCAGTACTTC
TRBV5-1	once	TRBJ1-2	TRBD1	CASSLQGNYGYTF	TGCGCCAGCAGCCTACAGGGGAACTATGGCTACACCTTC
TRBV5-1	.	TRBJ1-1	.	CASSLASAGRLTEAFF	TGCGCCAGCAGCTTGGCCTCTGCAGGGAGGTTGACTGAAGCTTTCTTT